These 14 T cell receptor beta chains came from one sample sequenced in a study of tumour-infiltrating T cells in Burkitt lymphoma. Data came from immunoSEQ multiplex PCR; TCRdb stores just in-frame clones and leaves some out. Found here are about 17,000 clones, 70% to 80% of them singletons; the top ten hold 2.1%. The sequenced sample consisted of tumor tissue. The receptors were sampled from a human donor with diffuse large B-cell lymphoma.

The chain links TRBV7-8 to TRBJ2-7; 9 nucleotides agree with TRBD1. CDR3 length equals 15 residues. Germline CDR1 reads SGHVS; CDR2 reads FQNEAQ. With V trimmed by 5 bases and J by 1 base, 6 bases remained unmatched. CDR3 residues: CASSPRTGVSYEQYF. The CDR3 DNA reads TGTGCCAGCAGCCCTCGGACAGGGGTATCCTACGAGCAGTACTTC.

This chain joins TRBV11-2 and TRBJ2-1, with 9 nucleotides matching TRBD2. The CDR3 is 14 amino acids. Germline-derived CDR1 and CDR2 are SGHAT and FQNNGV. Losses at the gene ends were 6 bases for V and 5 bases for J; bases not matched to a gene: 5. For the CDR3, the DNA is TGTGCCAGCAGAAGACTAGCGGAGAACAATGAGCAGTTCTTC. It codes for CASRRLAENNEQFF.

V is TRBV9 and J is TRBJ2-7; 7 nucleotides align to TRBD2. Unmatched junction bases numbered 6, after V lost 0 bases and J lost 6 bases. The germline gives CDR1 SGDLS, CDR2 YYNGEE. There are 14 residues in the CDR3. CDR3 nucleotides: TGTGCCAGCAGCGTAGGAGCGGGGAGCTCCGAGCAGTACTTC. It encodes CASSVGAGSSEQYF.

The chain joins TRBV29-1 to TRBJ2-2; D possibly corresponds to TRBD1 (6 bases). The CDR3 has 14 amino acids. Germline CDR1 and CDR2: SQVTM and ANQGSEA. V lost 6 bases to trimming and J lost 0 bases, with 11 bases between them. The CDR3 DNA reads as TGCAGCGTCATCCGGGACACGAACACCGGGGAGCTGTTTTTT. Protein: CSVIRDTNTGELFF.

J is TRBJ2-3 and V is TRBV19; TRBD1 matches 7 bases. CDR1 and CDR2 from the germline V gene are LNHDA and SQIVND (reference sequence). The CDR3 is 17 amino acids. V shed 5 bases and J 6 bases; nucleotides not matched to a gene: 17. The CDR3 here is CASSSPGQSLIFDTQYF. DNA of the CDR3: TGTGCCAGTAGTTCGCCGGGACAGAGTTTAATATTTGATACGCAGTATTTT.

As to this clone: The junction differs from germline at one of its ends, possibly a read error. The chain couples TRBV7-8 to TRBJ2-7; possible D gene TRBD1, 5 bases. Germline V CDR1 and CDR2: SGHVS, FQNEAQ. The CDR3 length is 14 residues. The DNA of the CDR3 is TGTGCCAGCAGCCCCGCGACAGATACCTACGAACAGTACTTC. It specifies CASSPATDTYEQYF.

The DNA for the CDR3 is TGTGCCAGCAGCCCCGAAGTAGCGGGAGTCTTCTACAATGAGCAGTTCTTC. The encoded protein is CASSPEVAGVFYNEQFF. The V gene is TRBV7-2, the J gene TRBJ2-1; 9 bases agree with TRBD2. Germline V lookup: CDR1 SGHTA, CDR2 FQGNSA. The CDR3 extends over 17 amino acids. The trim removed 5 bases at V and 3 bases at J, leaving 11 bases unmatched.

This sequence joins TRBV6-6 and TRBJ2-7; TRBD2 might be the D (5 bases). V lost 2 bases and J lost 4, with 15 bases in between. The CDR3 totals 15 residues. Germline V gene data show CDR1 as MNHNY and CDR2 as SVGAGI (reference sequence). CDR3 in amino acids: CASSYLGEGAYEQYF. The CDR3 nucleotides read TGTGCCAGCAGTTACCTGGGAGAGGGAGCGTACGAGCAGTACTTC.

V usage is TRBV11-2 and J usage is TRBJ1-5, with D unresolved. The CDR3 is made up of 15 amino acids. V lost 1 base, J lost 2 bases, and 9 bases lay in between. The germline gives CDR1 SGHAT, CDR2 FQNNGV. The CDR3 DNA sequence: TGTGCCAGCAGCTTAGGTACGGAAGGCAATCAGCCCCAGCATTTT. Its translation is CASSLGTEGNQPQHF.

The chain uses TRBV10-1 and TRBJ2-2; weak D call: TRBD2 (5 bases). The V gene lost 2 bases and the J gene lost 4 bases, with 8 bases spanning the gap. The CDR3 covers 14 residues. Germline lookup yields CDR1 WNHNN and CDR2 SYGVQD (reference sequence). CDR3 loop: CASSETGSTGELFF. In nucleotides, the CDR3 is TGCGCCAGCAGTGAGACGGGGAGCACCGGGGAGCTGTTTTTT.

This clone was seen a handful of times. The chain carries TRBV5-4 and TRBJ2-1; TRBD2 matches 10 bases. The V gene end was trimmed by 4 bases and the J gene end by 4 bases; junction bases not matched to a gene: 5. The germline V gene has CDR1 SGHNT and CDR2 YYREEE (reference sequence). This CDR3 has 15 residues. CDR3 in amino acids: CASSRTSGVYNEQFF. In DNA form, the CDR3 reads TGTGCCAGCAGCAGGACTAGCGGAGTTTACAATGAGCAGTTCTTC.

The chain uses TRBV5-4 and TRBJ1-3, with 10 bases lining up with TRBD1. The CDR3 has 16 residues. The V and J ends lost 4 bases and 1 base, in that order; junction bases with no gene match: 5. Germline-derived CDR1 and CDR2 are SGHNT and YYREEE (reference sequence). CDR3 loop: CASSRQDRGSGNTIYF. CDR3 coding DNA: TGTGCCAGCAGCCGACAGGACAGGGGGTCTGGAAACACCATATATTTT.

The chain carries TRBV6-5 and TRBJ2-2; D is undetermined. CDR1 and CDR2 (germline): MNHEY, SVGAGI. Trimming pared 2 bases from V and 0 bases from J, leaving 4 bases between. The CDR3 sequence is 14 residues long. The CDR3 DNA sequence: TGTGCCAGCAGTTACCCGTCGAACACCGGGGAGCTGTTTTTT. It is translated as CASSYPSNTGELFF.

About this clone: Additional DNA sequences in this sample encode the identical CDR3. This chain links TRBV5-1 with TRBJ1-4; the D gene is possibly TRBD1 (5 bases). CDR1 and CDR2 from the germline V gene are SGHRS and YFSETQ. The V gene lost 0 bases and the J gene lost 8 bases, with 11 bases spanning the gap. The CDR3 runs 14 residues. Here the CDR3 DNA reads TGCGCCAGCAGCTTGGGGCAGGGTGTGGAAAAACTGTTTTTT. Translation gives CASSLGQGVEKLFF.